This passage covers 10 T cell receptor beta chains from one sample sequenced in a study of shared clonotypes between healthy human individuals. Repertoires were generated with immunoSEQ multiplex PCR, while TCRdb's copy carries only in-frame clones and drops some. This repertoire shows about 1 million clones, around four fifths found once; its top ten account for 1.2% to 1.5%. Sequencing input: memory CD4+ T cells sorted from blood. The subset is: CD45RA-negative fraction. Receptor source: a man aged 18 to 30 in good health.

A few counts support this clone. The chain links TRBV19 to TRBJ2-5; 12 nucleotides align to TRBD2. V shed 10 bases and J 4 bases; nucleotides not matched to a gene: 10. CDR1 is LNHDA and CDR2 is SQIVND in the germline V gene (reference sequence). The CDR3 is made up of 15 amino acids. The CDR3 region is CATATLAGGLETQYF. CDR3 DNA sequence: TGTGCCACCGCCACGCTAGCGGGGGGGCTAGAGACCCAGTACTTC.

V and J are TRBV6-1 and TRBJ1-1, with 9 nucleotides matching TRBD1. The CDR3 is made up of 14 amino acids. V shed 6 bases, J shed 3 bases, and the junction held 5 bases outside the gene matches. CDR1 is MNHNS and CDR2 is SASEGT in the germline V gene. As DNA, the CDR3 is TGTGCCAGCAGGGAGGGGACAGGGTACACTGAAGCTTTCTTT. It codes for CASREGTGYTEAFF.

This chain links TRBV2 with TRBJ2-3; no reliable D call. This CDR3 has 13 residues. The germline gives CDR1 SNHLY, CDR2 FYNNEI. Trimming cost V 4 bases and J 4 bases, with 9 bases left between them. For the CDR3, the DNA is TGTGCCAGCAGTGCCGGAAACGCAGATACGCAGTATTTT. This translates into CASSAGNADTQYF.

This clone was seen a single time. V usage is TRBV27 and J usage is TRBJ2-1; 9 nucleotides agree with TRBD1. The CDR3 is made up of 14 amino acids. The J segment lost 4 bases and the V segment lost 6 bases, leaving 4 bases of the junction unmatched. The germline V gene has CDR1 MNHEY and CDR2 SMNVEV (reference sequence). CDR3 sequence (DNA): TGTGCCAGCAGGCGGGACAGGGAATACAATGAGCAGTTCTTC. It translates to CASRRDREYNEQFF.

Worth noting for this clone: One base away lies a much larger clone, so this may be a sequencing read error. Other DNA sequences within the sample encode an identical CDR3. This chain connects TRBV30 to TRBJ2-5, with no clear D. CDR1 is GTSNPN, CDR2 SVGIG, per germline (reference sequence). V dropped 2 bases and J dropped 5 bases, with 6 bases sitting between them. This CDR3 spans 11 amino acids. The CDR3 bases are TGTGCCTGGAGTCTAGGGGAGACCCAGTACTTC. This encodes CAWSLGETQYF.

CDR3 amino acids: CASSDAGIRYGYTF. CDR3 DNA: TGTGCCAGCAGTGACGCCGGGATCCGCTATGGCTACACCTTC. The genes are TRBV6-1 and TRBJ1-2; D is undetermined. Germline values: CDR1 MNHNS, CDR2 SASEGT. The CDR3 length is 14 residues. The ends were cut back, 3 bases at V and 4 bases at J, with 12 bases in the middle.

A few counts support this clone. The rearrangement uses TRBV14 and TRBJ1-1; D is unclear. Germline assignment: CDR1 SGHDN and CDR2 FVKESK. The CDR3 totals 13 residues. Trimming removed 3 bases from V and 2 bases from J, with 7 bases in between. The CDR3 region has the DNA TGTGCCAGCAGCCACGAACTAAACACTGAAGCTTTCTTT. Amino acid sequence: CASSHELNTEAFF.

This rearrangement joins TRBV7-2 to TRBJ2-3; 12 positions match TRBD2. J was trimmed by 5 bases and V by 5 bases; bases with no gene match: 2. CDR1 is SGHTA and CDR2 is FQGNSA in the germline V gene. This CDR3 has 14 amino acids. CDR3 sequence: CASSPGLAGDTQYF. As DNA, the CDR3 is TGTGCCAGCAGCCCGGGACTAGCGGGAGATACGCAGTATTTT. The full variable domain, completed using reference TRBV7-2 and TRBJ2-3, is GAGVSQSPSNKVTEKGKDVELRCDPISGHTALYWYRQSLGQGLEFLIYFQGNSAPDKSGLPSDRFSAERTGGSVSTLTIQRTQQEDSAVYLCASSPGLAGDTQYFGPGTRLTVL.

The chain is built from TRBV19 and TRBJ2-1; D possibly uses TRBD1 or TRBD2 (7 bases each). V dropped 6 bases and J dropped 9 bases, with 18 bases sitting between them. This CDR3 has 14 amino acids. Germline loops: CDR1 LNHDA, CDR2 SQIVND (reference sequence). The CDR3 reads CASRREGAGTEQFF. In DNA, the CDR3 is TGTGCCAGTAGAAGGGAGGGGGCAGGAACTGAGCAGTTCTTC.

This clone has only a few counts. The chain uses TRBV7-3 and TRBJ2-1; either TRBD1 or TRBD2 may fit D (5 bases each). The CDR3 consists of 13 residues. The germline CDR1 and CDR2 sequences are SGHTA and FQGTGA. V lost 2 bases, J lost 9 bases, and 11 bases lay in between. CDR3 protein: CASSLLGEGEQFF. The CDR3 DNA is TGTGCCAGCAGCTTATTGGGGGAAGGTGAGCAGTTCTTC.